Described below is a single TCR beta chain sequence and its context. Its cognate antigen is unknown. The record originates from a study of T cell responses to AZD1222 COVID-19 vaccine. Study findings and constraints: No day 14 peak samples; only post-peak repertoires were characterized. The CD4 TCRs associated with vaccination extended across spike and predominated at 160-218 and 743-854.

Using immunoSEQ multiplex PCR, the repertoire was profiled, and TCRdb retains in-frame clones only, with some absent. The sample records about 85,000 clones, about nine tenths being singletons. The CDR3 has 15 residues. Germline-derived CDR1 and CDR2 are SGHRS and YFSETQ. Trimming cost V 0 bases and J 6 bases; bases outside gene matches: 4. This sequence was found in an adult in good health. The J gene is TRBJ1-5, the V gene TRBV5-1, with 9 bases lining up with TRBD1. Sequenced here: peripheral blood, sampled on day 0 of AZD1222 vaccination. CDR3 DNA sequence: TGCGCCAGCAGCTTGGCCGGGACAGGGTTTCAGCCCCAGCATTTT. This sequence encodes CASSLAGTGFQPQHF.